Following are 30 T cell receptor beta chains from one sample sequenced in a study of regulatory T cells in long-lasting Graves disease. Stated time point: newly diagnosed GD, antithyroid drugs for less than 3 months. The TCR library was made from RNA extracted from PBMCs. CDR3 regions were amplified by Arm-PCR using iRepertoire HTBI primers to build TCR beta libraries. TCRdb processed the multiplex PCR reads anew with MiXCR; each CDR3 protein has one entry. The sample records 440,000 or so distinct CDR3 sequences, about 15% being singletons. In addition, the sample was reused for a study of T cells in Graves' hyperthyroidism and ophthalmopathy.

The input for sequencing was peripheral blood mononuclear cells (PBMCs), taken at new diagnosis, from a patient treated with antithyroid drugs. These receptors all stem from a woman in her thirties with Graves disease.

The chain has TRBV9 and TRBJ1-6, with D perhaps TRBD1 (5 bases). V dropped 0 bases and J dropped 9 bases, with 13 bases sitting between them. Germline loops: CDR1 SGDLS, CDR2 YYNGEE. This CDR3 has 15 amino acids. The CDR3 DNA is TGTGCCAGCAGCGTAGGAGCAGGGATAACTTCACCCCTCCACTTT. Encoded protein: CASSVGAGITSPLHF.

The chain couples TRBV19 to TRBJ2-3; 13 bases line up with TRBD2. Germline values: CDR1 LNHDA, CDR2 SQIVND (reference sequence). J gave up 2 bases and V 4 bases, and 6 bases lay outside the gene matches. The CDR3 is made up of 17 amino acids. The CDR3 region has the DNA TGTGCCAGTAGTAACCGACTAGCGGGGGGTTCCACAGATACGCAGTATTTT. Its translation is CASSNRLAGGSTDTQYF.

This clonotype occurred a few times. V is TRBV6-1 and J is TRBJ1-1; D ambiguous. This CDR3 spans 15 amino acids. Germline V CDR1 and CDR2: MNHNS, SASEGT. V was cut by 0 bases and J by 5 bases, with 13 bases left in between. CDR3 DNA sequence: TGTGCCAGCAGTGAAGCGGCAGCGATTAGGACTGAAGCTTTCTTT. It codes for CASSEAAAIRTEAFF.

This clonotype was seen at least ten times. V and J are TRBV2 and TRBJ2-2; maybe TRBD1 (5 bases). V dropped 2 bases and J dropped 5 bases, with 9 bases sitting between them. The CDR3 totals 14 residues. Germline V CDR1 and CDR2: SNHLY, FYNNEI. CDR3 nucleotide sequence: TGTGCCAGCAGTGAACAGGGTACGACCGGGGAGCTGTTTTTT. Its translation is CASSEQGTTGELFF.

The V and J genes are TRBV5-4 and TRBJ2-3; 15 nucleotides match TRBD2. This CDR3 region has 17 residues. J was trimmed by 5 bases and V by 5 bases; bases with no gene match: 9. Per germline, CDR1 SGHNT and CDR2 YYREEE (reference sequence). CDR3 region: CASSLLGLAGGGDTQYF. CDR3 bases: TGTGCCAGCAGTCTCCTCGGACTAGCGGGAGGGGGAGATACGCAGTATTTT. Combining the CDR3 with reference TRBV5-4 and TRBJ2-3 gives the whole variable domain ETGVTQSPTHLIKTRGQQVTLRCSSQSGHNTVSWYQQALGQGPQFIFQYYREEENGRGNFPPRFSGLQFPNYSSELNVNALELDDSALYLCASSLLGLAGGGDTQYFGPGTRLTVL.

Many counts were recorded for this clonotype. V usage is TRBV6-1 and J usage is TRBJ1-5, with D hard to call. V lost 4 bases, J lost 0 bases, and 7 bases lay in between. CDR3 size: 14 residues. Germline values: CDR1 MNHNS, CDR2 SASEGT. The CDR3 spells CASSGVHSNQPQHF. The CDR3 DNA is TGTGCCAGCAGTGGGGTGCATAGCAATCAGCCCCAGCATTTT.

The chain recombines TRBV13 with TRBJ2-7; D perhaps matches TRBD2 (6 bases). This CDR3 has 15 amino acids. V dropped 1 base and J dropped 2 bases, with 12 bases sitting between them. The germline gives CDR1 PRHDT, CDR2 FYEKMQ (reference sequence). The CDR3: CASSLEGTLTYEQYF. CDR3 sequence (DNA): TGTGCCAGCAGCTTAGAGGGGACTCTTACCTACGAGCAGTACTTC.

This clonotype has a handful of counts. This chain links TRBV29-1 with TRBJ2-1; D is perhaps TRBD1 (6 bases). The germline V gene encodes CDR1 SQVTM and CDR2 ANQGSEA. The germline V and J ends were trimmed by 6 bases and 2 bases, with 20 bases remaining between them. The CDR3 length is 16 residues. DNA of the CDR3: TGCAGCGTCCCACGGGGCAGGGGCGATGCCTACAATGAGCAGTTCTTC. Its translation is CSVPRGRGDAYNEQFF.

CDR3: CASSPPGLADSKNIQYF. CDR3 nucleotide sequence: TGTGCCAGCAGCCCCCCGGGACTAGCGGATTCCAAAAACATTCAGTACTTC. The genes are TRBV9 and TRBJ2-4, with 11 bases that match TRBD2. In germline, CDR1 is SGDLS, CDR2 YYNGEE. The CDR3 consists of 17 residues. With 4 bases clipped from V and 2 bases from J, the junction kept 8 bases outside the gene matches.

The count of this clonotype is one. This may be a read error, as it is one base from a much larger clone. The rearrangement uses TRBV6-2 or TRBV6-3 and TRBJ2-7; 12 bases are shared with TRBD1. CDR1 is MNHEY, CDR2 SVGEGT, per germline. The CDR3 extends over 17 amino acids. V was pared by 4 bases and J by 4 bases, with 11 bases of the junction left unmatched. The CDR3 is CASSFGFRDRGPYEQYF. DNA of the CDR3: TGTGCCAGCAGTTTCGGCTTCCGGGACAGGGGGCCATACGAGCAGTACTTC.

In its sample, this clonotype was seen a few times. The rearrangement uses TRBV20-1 and TRBJ1-5; no definite D call. The V gene lost 3 bases and the J gene lost 5 bases, with 14 bases spanning the gap. Germline V CDR1 and CDR2: DFQATT, SNEGSKA (reference sequence). This CDR3 has 14 residues. The chain's CDR3 is CSASSYSPDQPQHF. The CDR3 region has the DNA TGCAGTGCTAGTTCCTACTCCCCCGATCAGCCCCAGCATTTT.

The chain recombines TRBV12-5 with TRBJ2-1, with D uncertain. Germline V lookup: CDR1 LGHNT, CDR2 FRNRAP. The CDR3 has 14 residues. V lost 3 bases and J lost 5, with 11 bases in between. CDR3 loop: CASGLRLRHNEQFF. The CDR3 DNA reads TGTGCTAGTGGTTTACGACTCCGGCACAATGAGCAGTTCTTC.

This clonotype has at least ten counts. The rearrangement uses TRBV5-1 and TRBJ2-7; D uncertain. Germline V gene lookup returns CDR1 SGHRS and CDR2 YFSETQ. V dropped 0 bases and J dropped 7 bases, with 11 bases sitting between them. CDR3 length: 13 residues. CDR3 loop: CASSLASYGEQYF. The CDR3 coding sequence is TGCGCCAGCAGCTTGGCCAGTTACGGGGAGCAGTACTTC.

Many counts were recorded for this clonotype. This chain uses TRBV3-1 with TRBJ2-1; D might be TRBD2 (5 bases). V was shortened by 3 bases and J by 9 bases, with 6 bases between the two germline ends. From germline, CDR1 is LGHDT and CDR2 YNNKEL (reference sequence). The CDR3 length is 11 residues. This CDR3 reads CASSQGSEQFF. DNA of the CDR3: TGTGCCAGCAGCCAGGGGAGTGAGCAGTTCTTC.

Ten or more counts support this clonotype. This chain uses TRBV7-6 with TRBJ2-1; maybe TRBD2 (7 bases). V was cut by 3 bases and J by 0 bases, with 12 bases left in between. The CDR3 runs 16 residues. Germline CDR1 is SGHVS and CDR2 is FNYEAQ. The CDR3 sequence is CASSFEGGSSYNEQFF. CDR3 coding DNA: TGTGCCAGCAGCTTCGAGGGGGGGAGCTCCTACAATGAGCAGTTCTTC.

This clonotype was recorded at least ten times. V is TRBV7-9 and J is TRBJ1-5; a possible D gene is TRBD1 (5 bases). Per germline, CDR1 SEHNR and CDR2 FQNEAQ (reference sequence). The CDR3 length is 13 residues. Trimming took 4 bases from V and 7 from J, leaving 11 bases between them. CDR3 protein: CASSYGGIQPQHF. The CDR3 nucleotides are TGTGCCAGCAGCTACGGGGGAATCCAGCCCCAGCATTTT.

The chain recombines TRBV10-3 with TRBJ2-1; 9 nucleotides align to TRBD1. Germline V lookup: CDR1 ENHRY, CDR2 SYGVKD. Trimming took 7 bases from V and 5 from J; bases not matched to a gene: 6. The length of the CDR3 is 14 residues. The CDR3 region is CAITRTGEDNEQFF. Here the CDR3 DNA reads TGTGCCATCACCCGGACAGGGGAGGACAATGAGCAGTTCTTC.

The chain carries TRBV10-3 and TRBJ2-1, with 9 bases matching TRBD2. The J call is uncertain, as TRBJ2-7 better fits the DNA end. CDR1 is ENHRY, CDR2 SYGVKD, per germline. The CDR3 has 14 residues. The CDR3: CASSPAGGRNEQYF. Here the CDR3 DNA reads TGTGCCTCGTCTCCCGCGGGAGGGCGGAATGAGCAGTACTTC.

V gene TRBV7-3 combines with J gene TRBJ2-2; D remains unclear. The V end lost 3 bases, the J end lost 7 bases, and 9 bases lay between the germline ends. The CDR3 is 13 residues long. From germline, CDR1 is SGHTA and CDR2 FQGTGA. In nucleotides, the CDR3 is TGTGCCAGCAGCTTCACTCGAATCGGGGAGCTGTTTTTT. As protein: CASSFTRIGELFF.

This clonotype was detected a few times. V and J are TRBV5-1 and TRBJ2-3; 13 bases match TRBD2. Germline trimming cut 3 bases from V and 3 bases from J; bases unmatched to any gene: 7. CDR1 is SGHRS and CDR2 is YFSETQ in the germline V gene. The CDR3 loop spans 17 amino acids. CDR3 loop: CASSSRTSGRGTDTQYF. CDR3 bases: TGCGCCAGCAGCTCTCGGACTAGCGGGAGAGGAACAGATACGCAGTATTTT. Looking up the rest from reference TRBV5-1 and TRBJ2-3 gives the full variable domain: KAGVTQTPRYLIKTRGQQVTLSCSPISGHRSVSWYQQTPGQGLQFLFEYFSETQRNKGNFPGRFSGRQFSNSRSEMNVSTLELGDSALYLCASSSRTSGRGTDTQYFGPGTRLTVL.

Many counts were recorded for this clonotype. The gene calls are TRBV2 and TRBJ2-1; the match to TRBD2 covers 10 bases. The germline V gene has CDR1 SNHLY and CDR2 FYNNEI. V shed 9 bases and J 2 bases; nucleotides not matched to a gene: 4. The CDR3 loop spans 14 amino acids. This chain's CDR3 is CARRGLATYNEQFF. The CDR3 DNA reads TGTGCCAGAAGGGGACTAGCGACCTACAATGAGCAGTTCTTC.

V is TRBV24-1 and J is TRBJ2-5; no clear D gene. Germline V gives CDR1 KGHDR, CDR2 SFDVKD. V lost 1 base and J lost 5, with 4 bases in between. The CDR3 is made up of 12 amino acids. CDR3 DNA: TGTGCCACCAGTGATTTCAGGGAGACCCAGTACTTC. It is translated as CATSDFRETQYF.

This clonotype was seen more than once but under ten times. The chain couples TRBV19 to TRBJ2-5; D is uncertain. The V end was cut by 3 bases, the J end by 5 bases, with 10 bases between. Germline V lookup: CDR1 LNHDA, CDR2 SQIVND (reference sequence). The CDR3 runs to 13 residues. The CDR3 here is CASSIHSSETQYF. The CDR3 DNA reads as TGTGCCAGTAGTATTCATTCTTCCGAGACCCAGTACTTC. The whole variable domain, filled in from reference TRBV19 and TRBJ2-5, reads DGGITQSPKYLFRKEGQNVTLSCEQNLNHDAMYWYRQDPGQGLRLIYYSQIVNDFQKGDIAEGYSVSREKKESFPLTVTSAQKNPTAFYLCASSIHSSETQYFGPGTRLLVL.

CDR3 loop: CASSTRDRAYSPLHF. DNA of the CDR3: TGTGCCAGCAGCACCCGGGACAGGGCATACTCACCCCTCCACTTT. V gene TRBV3-1 combines with J gene TRBJ1-6; 9 nucleotides agree with TRBD1. Germline assignment: CDR1 LGHDT and CDR2 YNNKEL (reference sequence). Trimming at V came to 5 bases and at J to 10 bases, leaving 9 bases not matched to a gene. This CDR3 is 15 amino acids long.

V and J are TRBV7-9 and TRBJ2-7; the match to TRBD2 covers 7 bases. The CDR3 is made up of 13 amino acids. V was pared by 5 bases and J by 4 bases, with 5 bases of the junction left unmatched. Germline V CDR1 and CDR2: SEHNR, FQNEAQ (reference sequence). The CDR3 DNA reads TGTGCCAGCAGCAAAACCGGGGGGTACGAGCAGTACTTC. It encodes CASSKTGGYEQYF.

This clonotype was counted ten times or more. The chain links TRBV7-8 to TRBJ2-3, with D tentatively TRBD1 (6 bases). The CDR3 consists of 14 residues. CDR1 is SGHVS, CDR2 FQNEAQ, per germline. V gave up 2 bases and J gave up 4 bases, with 10 bases separating them. The CDR3 spells CASSLNRDADTQYF. The CDR3 DNA follows: TGTGCCAGCAGCTTAAACAGGGACGCAGATACGCAGTATTTT.

The sample holds many counts of this clonotype. The chain joins TRBV13 to TRBJ2-2; the D gene is possibly TRBD2 (6 bases). CDR3 size: 13 residues. Germline-derived CDR1 and CDR2 are PRHDT and FYEKMQ (reference sequence). V was cut by 8 bases and J by 7 bases, with 14 bases left in between. The CDR3 sequence is CASEGGSYGELFF. DNA for the CDR3: TGTGCCAGCGAAGGAGGGTCATACGGGGAGCTGTTTTTT.

This clonotype has more than one count but fewer than ten. This chain uses TRBV27 with TRBJ2-5, with a possible D match to TRBD2 (6 bases). Germline V gene sequence: CDR1 MNHEY, CDR2 SMNVEV (reference sequence). V shed 4 bases and J shed 7 bases, with 19 bases lying between them. The CDR3 totals 15 residues. CDR3 sequence reads: CASSSLTGPGVTQYF. In nucleotides, the CDR3 is TGTGCCAGCAGTTCATTAACTGGACCGGGGGTGACCCAGTACTTC.

This clonotype has ten or more counts. The rearrangement uses TRBV12-3 or TRBV12-4 and TRBJ2-7; D may correspond to TRBD1 or TRBD2 (5 bases each). CDR3 length: 15 residues. The V end lost 3 bases, the J end lost 3 bases, and 15 bases lay between the germline ends. CDR3 protein: CASSLGEGRFYEQYF. CDR3 in DNA: TGTGCCAGCAGTTTGGGCGAGGGGCGATTCTACGAGCAGTACTTC.

Only a few counts were recorded for this clonotype. The chain carries TRBV6-1 and TRBJ2-3; TRBD2 matches 11 bases. The CDR3 runs 15 residues. V was clipped by 7 bases and J by 0 bases; unmatched bases: 3. Per germline, CDR1 MNHNS and CDR2 SASEGT. The CDR3 nucleotides are TGTGCCAGCAAGACTAGCGGGGCTAGCACAGATACGCAGTATTTT. It yields the protein CASKTSGASTDTQYF.